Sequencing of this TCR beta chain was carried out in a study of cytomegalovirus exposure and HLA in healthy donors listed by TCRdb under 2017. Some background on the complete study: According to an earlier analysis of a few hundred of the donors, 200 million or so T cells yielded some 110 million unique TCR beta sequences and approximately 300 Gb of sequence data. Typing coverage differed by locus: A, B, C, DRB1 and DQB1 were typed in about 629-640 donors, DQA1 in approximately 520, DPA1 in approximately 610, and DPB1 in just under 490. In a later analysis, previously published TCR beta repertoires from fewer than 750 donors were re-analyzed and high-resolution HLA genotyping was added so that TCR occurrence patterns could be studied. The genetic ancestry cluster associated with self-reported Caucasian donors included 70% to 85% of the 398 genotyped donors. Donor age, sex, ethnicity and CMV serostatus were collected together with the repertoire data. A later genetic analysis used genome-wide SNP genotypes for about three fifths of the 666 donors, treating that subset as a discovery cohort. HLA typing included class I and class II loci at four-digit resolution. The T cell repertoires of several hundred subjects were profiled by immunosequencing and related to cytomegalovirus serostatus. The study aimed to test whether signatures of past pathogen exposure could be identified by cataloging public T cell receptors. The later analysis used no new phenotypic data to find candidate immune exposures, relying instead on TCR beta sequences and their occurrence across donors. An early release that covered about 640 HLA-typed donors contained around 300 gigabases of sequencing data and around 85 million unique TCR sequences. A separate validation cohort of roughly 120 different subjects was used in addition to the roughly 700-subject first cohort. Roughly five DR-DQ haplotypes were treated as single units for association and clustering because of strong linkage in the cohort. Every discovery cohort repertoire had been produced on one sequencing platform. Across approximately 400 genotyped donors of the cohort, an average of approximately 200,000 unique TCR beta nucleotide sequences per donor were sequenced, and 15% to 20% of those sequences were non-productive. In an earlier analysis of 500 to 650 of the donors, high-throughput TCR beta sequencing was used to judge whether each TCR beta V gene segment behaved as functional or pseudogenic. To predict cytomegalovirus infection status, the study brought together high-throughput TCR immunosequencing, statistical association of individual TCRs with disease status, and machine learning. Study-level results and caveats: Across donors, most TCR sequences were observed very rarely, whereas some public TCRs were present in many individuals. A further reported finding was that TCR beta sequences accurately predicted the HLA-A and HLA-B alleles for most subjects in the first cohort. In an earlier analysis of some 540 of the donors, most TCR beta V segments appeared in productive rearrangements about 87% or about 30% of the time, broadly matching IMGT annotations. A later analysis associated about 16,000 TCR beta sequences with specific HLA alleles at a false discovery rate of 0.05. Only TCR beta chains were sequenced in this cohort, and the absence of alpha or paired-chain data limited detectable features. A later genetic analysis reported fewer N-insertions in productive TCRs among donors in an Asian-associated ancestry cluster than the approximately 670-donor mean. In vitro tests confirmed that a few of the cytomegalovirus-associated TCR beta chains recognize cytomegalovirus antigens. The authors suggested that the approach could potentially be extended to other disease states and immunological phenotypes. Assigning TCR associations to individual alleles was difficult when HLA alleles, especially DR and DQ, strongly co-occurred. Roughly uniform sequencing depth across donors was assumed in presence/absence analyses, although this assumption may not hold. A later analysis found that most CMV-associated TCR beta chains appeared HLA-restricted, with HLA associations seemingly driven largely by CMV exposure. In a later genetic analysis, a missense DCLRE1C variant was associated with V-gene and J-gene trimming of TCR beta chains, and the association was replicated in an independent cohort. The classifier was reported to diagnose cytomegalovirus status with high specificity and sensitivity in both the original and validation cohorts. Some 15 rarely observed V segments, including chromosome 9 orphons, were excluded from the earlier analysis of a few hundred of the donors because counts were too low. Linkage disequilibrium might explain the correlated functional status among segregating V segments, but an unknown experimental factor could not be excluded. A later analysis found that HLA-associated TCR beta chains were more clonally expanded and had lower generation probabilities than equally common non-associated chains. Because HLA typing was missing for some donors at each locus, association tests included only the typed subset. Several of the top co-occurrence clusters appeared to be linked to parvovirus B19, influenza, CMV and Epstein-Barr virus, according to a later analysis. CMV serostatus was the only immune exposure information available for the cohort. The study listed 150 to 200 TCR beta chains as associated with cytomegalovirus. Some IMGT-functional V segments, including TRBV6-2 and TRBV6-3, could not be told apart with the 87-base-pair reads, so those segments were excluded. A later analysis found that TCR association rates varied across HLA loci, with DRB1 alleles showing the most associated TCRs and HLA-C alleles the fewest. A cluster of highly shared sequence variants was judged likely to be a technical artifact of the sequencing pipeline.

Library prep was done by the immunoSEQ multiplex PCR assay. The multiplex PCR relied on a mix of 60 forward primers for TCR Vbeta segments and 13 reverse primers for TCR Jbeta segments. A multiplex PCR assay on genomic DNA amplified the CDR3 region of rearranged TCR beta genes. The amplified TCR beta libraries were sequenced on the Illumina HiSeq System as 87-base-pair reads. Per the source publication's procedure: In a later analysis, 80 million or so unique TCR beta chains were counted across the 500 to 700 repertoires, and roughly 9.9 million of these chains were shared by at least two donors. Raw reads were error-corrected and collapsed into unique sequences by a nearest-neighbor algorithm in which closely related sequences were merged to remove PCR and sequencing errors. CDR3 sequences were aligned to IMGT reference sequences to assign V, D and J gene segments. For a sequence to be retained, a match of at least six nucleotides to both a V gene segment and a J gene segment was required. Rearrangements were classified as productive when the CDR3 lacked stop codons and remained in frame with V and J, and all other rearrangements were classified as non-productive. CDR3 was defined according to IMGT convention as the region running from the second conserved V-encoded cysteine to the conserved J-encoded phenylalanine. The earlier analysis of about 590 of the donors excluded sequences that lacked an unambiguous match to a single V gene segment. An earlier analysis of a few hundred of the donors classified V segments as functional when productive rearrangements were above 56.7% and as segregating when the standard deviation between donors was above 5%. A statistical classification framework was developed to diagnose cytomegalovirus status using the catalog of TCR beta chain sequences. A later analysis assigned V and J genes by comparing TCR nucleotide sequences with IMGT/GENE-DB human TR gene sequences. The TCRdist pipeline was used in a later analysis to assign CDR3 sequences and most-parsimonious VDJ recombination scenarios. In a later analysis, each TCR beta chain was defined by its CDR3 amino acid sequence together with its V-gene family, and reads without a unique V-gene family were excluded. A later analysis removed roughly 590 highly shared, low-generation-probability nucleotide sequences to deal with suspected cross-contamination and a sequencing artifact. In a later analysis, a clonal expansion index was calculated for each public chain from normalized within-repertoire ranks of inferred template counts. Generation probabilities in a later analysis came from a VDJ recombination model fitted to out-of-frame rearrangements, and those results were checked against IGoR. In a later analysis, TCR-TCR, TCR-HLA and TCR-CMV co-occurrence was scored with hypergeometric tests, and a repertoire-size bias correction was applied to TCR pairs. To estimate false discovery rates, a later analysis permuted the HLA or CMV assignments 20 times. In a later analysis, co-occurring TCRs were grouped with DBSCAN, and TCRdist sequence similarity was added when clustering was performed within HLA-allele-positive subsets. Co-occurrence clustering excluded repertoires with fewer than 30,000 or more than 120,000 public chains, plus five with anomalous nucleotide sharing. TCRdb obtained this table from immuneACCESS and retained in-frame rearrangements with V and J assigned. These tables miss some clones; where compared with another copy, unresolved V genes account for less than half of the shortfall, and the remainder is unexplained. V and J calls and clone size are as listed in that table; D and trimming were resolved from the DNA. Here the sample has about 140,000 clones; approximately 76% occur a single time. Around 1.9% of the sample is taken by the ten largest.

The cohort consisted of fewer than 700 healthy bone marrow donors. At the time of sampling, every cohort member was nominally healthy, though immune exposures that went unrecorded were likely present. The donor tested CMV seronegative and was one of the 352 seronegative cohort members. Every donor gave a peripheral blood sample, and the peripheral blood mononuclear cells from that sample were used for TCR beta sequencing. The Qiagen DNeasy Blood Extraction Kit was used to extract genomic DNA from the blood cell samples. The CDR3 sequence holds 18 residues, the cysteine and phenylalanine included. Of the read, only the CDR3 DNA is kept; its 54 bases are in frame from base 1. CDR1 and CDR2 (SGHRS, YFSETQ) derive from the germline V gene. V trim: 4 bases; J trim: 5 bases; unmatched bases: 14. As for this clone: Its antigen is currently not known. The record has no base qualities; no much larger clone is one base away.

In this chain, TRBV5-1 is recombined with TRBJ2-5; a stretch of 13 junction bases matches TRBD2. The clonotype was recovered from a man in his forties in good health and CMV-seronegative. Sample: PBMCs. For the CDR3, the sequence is CASSPKPTSGGAGETQYF. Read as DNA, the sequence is TGCGCCAGCAGCCCCAAACCAACTAGCGGGGGGGCCGGGGAGACCCAGTACTTC.